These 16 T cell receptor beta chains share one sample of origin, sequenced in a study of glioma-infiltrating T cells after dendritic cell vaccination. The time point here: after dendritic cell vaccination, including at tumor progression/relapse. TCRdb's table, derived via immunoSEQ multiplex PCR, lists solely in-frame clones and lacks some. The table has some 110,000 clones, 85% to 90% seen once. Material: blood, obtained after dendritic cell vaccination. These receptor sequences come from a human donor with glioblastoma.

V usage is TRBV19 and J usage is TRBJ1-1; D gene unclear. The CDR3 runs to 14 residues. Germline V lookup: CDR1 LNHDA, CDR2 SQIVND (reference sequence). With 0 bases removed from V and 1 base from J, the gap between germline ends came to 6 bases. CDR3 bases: TGTGCCAGTAGTATAGATCTTTCGAACACTGAAGCTTTCTTT. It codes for CASSIDLSNTEAFF.

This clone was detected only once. The CDR3 loop is CASSFRGGGDYGYTF. As DNA, the CDR3 is TGTGCCAGCAGCTTTCGTGGGGGCGGTGACTATGGCTACACCTTC. The chain uses TRBV5-8 and TRBJ1-2; weak D call: TRBD1 (6 bases). Trimming removed 2 bases from V and 3 bases from J, with 14 bases in between. Germline loops: CDR1 SGHTS, CDR2 YDEGEE. The CDR3 loop spans 15 amino acids.

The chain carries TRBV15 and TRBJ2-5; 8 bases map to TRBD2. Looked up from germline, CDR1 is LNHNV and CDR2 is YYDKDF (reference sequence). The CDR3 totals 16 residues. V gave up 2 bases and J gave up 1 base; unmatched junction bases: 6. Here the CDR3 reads CATSRNPTSGQETQYF. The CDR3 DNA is TGTGCCACCAGCAGAAACCCAACTAGCGGCCAAGAGACCCAGTACTTC. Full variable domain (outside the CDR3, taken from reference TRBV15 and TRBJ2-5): DAMVIQNPRYQVTQFGKPVTLSCSQTLNHNVMYWYQQKSSQAPKLLFHYYDKDFNNEADTPDNFQSRRPNTSFCFLDIRSPGLGDTAMYLCATSRNPTSGQETQYFGPGTRLLVL.

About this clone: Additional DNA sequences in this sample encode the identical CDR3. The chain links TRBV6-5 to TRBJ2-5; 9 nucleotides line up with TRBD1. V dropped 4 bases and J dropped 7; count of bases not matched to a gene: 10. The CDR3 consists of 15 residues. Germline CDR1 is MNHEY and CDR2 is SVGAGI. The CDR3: CASSSGQGAGGTQYF. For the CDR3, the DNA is TGTGCCAGCAGTTCGGGACAGGGCGCTGGTGGGACCCAGTACTTC.

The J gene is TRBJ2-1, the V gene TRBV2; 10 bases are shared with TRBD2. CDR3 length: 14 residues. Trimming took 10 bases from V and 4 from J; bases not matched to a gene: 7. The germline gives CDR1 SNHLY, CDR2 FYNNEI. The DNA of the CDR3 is TGTGCCACCTCCCGGACTAGCGGTTACAATGAGCAGTTCTTC. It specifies CATSRTSGYNEQFF.

The CDR3, as DNA: TGTGCCAGCAGCTTGTTCTCTTTTTCGGGCTCCTACGAGCAGTACTTC. Translation gives CASSLFSFSGSYEQYF. V is TRBV5-6 and J is TRBJ2-7; D gene uncertain. This CDR3 contains 16 residues. From germline, CDR1 is SGHDT and CDR2 YYEEEE. V lost 1 base and J 0 bases, leaving 14 bases between the germline ends.

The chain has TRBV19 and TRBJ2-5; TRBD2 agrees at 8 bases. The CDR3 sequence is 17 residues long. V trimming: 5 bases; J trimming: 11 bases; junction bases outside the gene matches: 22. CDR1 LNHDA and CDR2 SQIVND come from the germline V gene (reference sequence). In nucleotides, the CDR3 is TGTGCCAGTAGTCCCATCGGGGGGGAATGGGGTTCGGGGGAGCAGTACTTC. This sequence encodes CASSPIGGEWGSGEQYF.

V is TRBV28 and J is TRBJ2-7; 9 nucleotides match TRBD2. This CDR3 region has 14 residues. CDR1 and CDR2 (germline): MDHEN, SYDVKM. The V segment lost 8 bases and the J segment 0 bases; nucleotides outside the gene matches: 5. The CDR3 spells CASALSGSSYEQYF. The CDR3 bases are TGTGCCAGCGCCCTTAGCGGGAGCTCCTACGAGCAGTACTTC. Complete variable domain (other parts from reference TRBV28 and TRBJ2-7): DVKVTQSSRYLVKRTGEKVFLECVQDMDHENMFWYRQDPGLGLRLIYFSYDVKMKEKGDIPEGYSVSREKKERFSLILESASTNQTSMYLCASALSGSSYEQYFGPGTRLTVT.

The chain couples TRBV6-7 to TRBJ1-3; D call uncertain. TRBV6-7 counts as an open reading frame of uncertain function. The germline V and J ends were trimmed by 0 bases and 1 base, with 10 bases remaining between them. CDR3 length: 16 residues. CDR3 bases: TGTGCCAGCAGTTACTCAAACGCTCGGTCTGGAAACACCATATATTTT. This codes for CASSYSNARSGNTIYF.

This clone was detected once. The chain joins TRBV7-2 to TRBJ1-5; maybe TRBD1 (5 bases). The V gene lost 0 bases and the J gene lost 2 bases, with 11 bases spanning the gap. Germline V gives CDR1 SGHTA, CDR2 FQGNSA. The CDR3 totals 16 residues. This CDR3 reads CASSLAGATGNQPQHF. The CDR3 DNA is TGTGCCAGCAGCTTAGCAGGGGCTACGGGCAATCAGCCCCAGCATTTT.

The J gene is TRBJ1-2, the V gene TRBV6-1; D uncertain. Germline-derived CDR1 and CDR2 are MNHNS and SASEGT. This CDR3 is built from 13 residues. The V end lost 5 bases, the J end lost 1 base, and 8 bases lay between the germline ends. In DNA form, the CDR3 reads TGTGCCAGCAGTCCCCAGAATAACTATGGCTACACCTTC. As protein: CASSPQNNYGYTF.

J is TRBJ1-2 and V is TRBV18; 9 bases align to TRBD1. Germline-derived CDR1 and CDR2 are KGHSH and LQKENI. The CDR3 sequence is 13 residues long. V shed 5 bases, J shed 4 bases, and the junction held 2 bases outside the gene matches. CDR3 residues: CASSKGQGYGYTF. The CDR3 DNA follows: TGTGCCAGCTCAAAGGGACAGGGCTATGGCTACACCTTC.

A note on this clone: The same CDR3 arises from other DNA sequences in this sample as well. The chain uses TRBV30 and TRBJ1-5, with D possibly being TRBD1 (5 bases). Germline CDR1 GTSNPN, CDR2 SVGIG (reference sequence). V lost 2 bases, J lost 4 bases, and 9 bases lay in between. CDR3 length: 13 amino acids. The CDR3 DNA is TGTGCCTGGAGTAGGCAGGGTAATCAGCCCCAGCATTTT. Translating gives CAWSRQGNQPQHF.

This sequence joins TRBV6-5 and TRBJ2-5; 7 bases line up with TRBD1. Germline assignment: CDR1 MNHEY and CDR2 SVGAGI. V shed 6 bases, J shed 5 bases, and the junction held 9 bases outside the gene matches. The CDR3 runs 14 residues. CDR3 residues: CASRDLQGTETQYF. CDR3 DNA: TGTGCCAGCAGAGATTTACAGGGGACGGAGACCCAGTACTTC.

CDR3 loop: CASSVLSAQETQYF. CDR3 nucleotides: TGCGCCAGCAGCGTTCTCAGCGCCCAAGAGACCCAGTACTTC. V usage is TRBV5-1 and J usage is TRBJ2-5; D unresolved. V lost 4 bases to trimming and J lost 1 base, with 11 bases between them. Germline V CDR1 and CDR2: SGHRS, YFSETQ. This CDR3 has 14 amino acids.

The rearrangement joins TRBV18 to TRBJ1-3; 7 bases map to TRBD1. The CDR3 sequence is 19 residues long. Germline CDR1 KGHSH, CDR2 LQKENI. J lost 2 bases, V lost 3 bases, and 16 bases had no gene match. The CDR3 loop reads CASSPPRDRRLLAGNTIYF. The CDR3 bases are TGTGCCAGCTCACCCCCGAGGGACAGACGCCTTTTAGCTGGAAACACCATATATTTT.